The rows below give T cell receptor beta chains drawn from one sample of a study of T cells after yellow fever vaccination. One entry per CDR3 protein, called by TCRdb with MiXCR from the 5' RACE reads. The repertoire holds under 500,000 distinct CDR3 sequences, about 19% seen once, with about a sixth in the top ten. The sequencing used PBMCs, collected before the yellow fever booster vaccination. The source is a man aged 18 to 29 who received the YFV17D yellow fever vaccine. Each CDR3 is given with its conserved first and last residue. A D gene is named only where the DNA matches it firmly. The size of a clone is reported for some rows only, either as once, few or many, or as a class for expanded clones.

clone size: many
D gene: TRBD2
J gene: TRBJ2-7
V gene: TRBV6-5
CDR3 DNA: TGTGCCAGCAGTTACTCGCCTAGCGGCTCCTACGAGCAGTACTTC
CDR3 protein: CASSYSPSGSYEQYF

clone size: few
D gene: NA
J gene: TRBJ1-4
V gene: TRBV20-1
CDR3 DNA: TGCAGTGCTAGGGCCGGTGGGGGGAATGAAAAACTGTTTTTT
CDR3 protein: CSARAGGGNEKLFF

clone size: NA
D gene: TRBD1
J gene: TRBJ1-4
V gene: TRBV4-1
CDR3 DNA: TGCGCCAGCAGCCGAGCCGACAGGGGCGAAAAACTGTTTTTT
CDR3 protein: CASSRADRGEKLFF

clone size: few
D gene: NA
J gene: TRBJ2-4
V gene: TRBV6-6
CDR3 DNA: TGTGCCAGCAGTTACGGGGGTGCGGGTGAAGCCAAAAACATTCAGTACTTC
CDR3 protein: CASSYGGAGEAKNIQYF

clone size: NA
D gene: NA
J gene: TRBJ1-1
V gene: TRBV20-1
CDR3 DNA: TGCAGTGTAGAGGCAGTCAATCCGAGTAGAGCTTTCTTT
CDR3 protein: CSVEAVNPSRAFF

clone size: few
D gene: NA
J gene: TRBJ1-1
V gene: TRBV20-1
CDR3 DNA: TGCAGTGCGCCGGACAGACGTCGGGTCGCTGAAGCTTTCTTT
CDR3 protein: CSAPDRRRVAEAFF

clone size: NA
D gene: NA
J gene: TRBJ1-6
V gene: TRBV27
CDR3 DNA: TGTGCCAGCAGTTCGACGGACTTTACTAATAATTCACCCCTCCACTTT
CDR3 protein: CASSSTDFTNNSPLHF

clone size: NA
D gene: NA
J gene: TRBJ2-1
V gene: TRBV19
CDR3 DNA: TGTGCCAGTACCTGGACTGGGGACGGTCTCGGTGAGCAGTTCTTC
CDR3 protein: CASTWTGDGLGEQFF

clone size: few
D gene: NA
J gene: TRBJ2-1
V gene: TRBV9
CDR3 DNA: TGTGCCAGCAGCCCACAGGTGCCCTTC
CDR3 protein: CASSPQVPF

clone size: NA
D gene: NA
J gene: TRBJ1-4
V gene: TRBV12-5
CDR3 DNA: TGTGCTAGTGGTTTGACAGGTCGTGAAAAACTGTTTTTT
CDR3 protein: CASGLTGREKLFF

clone size: NA
D gene: TRBD1
J gene: TRBJ2-7
V gene: TRBV6-5
CDR3 DNA: TGTGCCAGCAGTGACCGGGACAGGGTACGCGAGCAGTACTTC
CDR3 protein: CASSDRDRVREQYF

clone size: NA
D gene: TRBD1
J gene: TRBJ2-5
V gene: TRBV6-5
CDR3 DNA: TGTGCCAGCACCGCCGGGACAGGGAGATGGCCCCAGTACTTC
CDR3 protein: CASTAGTGRWPQYF

clone size: NA
D gene: NA
J gene: TRBJ1-2
V gene: TRBV10-2
CDR3 DNA: TGCGCCAGCAGTGGGACGAACCGTGTGGGCGGCTACACCTTC
CDR3 protein: CASSGTNRVGGYTF

clone size: once
D gene: TRBD1
J gene: TRBJ1-6
V gene: TRBV2
CDR3 DNA: TGTGCCAGCGGGGGACAGGGGGCTACCAGTTCACCCCTCCACTTT
CDR3 protein: CASGGQGATSSPLHF

clone size: few
D gene: TRBD1
J gene: TRBJ2-2
V gene: TRBV12-3/TRBV12-4
CDR3 DNA: TGTGCCAGCAGTTCCGGACAGGGCACTGTTACCGGGGAGCTGTTTTTT
CDR3 protein: CASSSGQGTVTGELFF

clone size: few
D gene: NA
J gene: TRBJ2-7
V gene: TRBV7-2
CDR3 DNA: TGTGCCAGCAGCTCGATGCAGGGGGGCGACTACGAGCAGTACTTC
CDR3 protein: CASSSMQGGDYEQYF

clone size: many
D gene: NA
J gene: TRBJ1-2
V gene: TRBV20-1
CDR3 DNA: TGCAGCGCGAGGGGGGAGACTAAGAGTCGTGGCTACACCTTC
CDR3 protein: CSARGETKSRGYTF

clone size: NA
D gene: TRBD1
J gene: TRBJ2-2
V gene: TRBV6-2/TRBV6-3
CDR3 DNA: TGTGCCAGCAGTTTTTCGGGACAGGGGGTGCCAACCGGGGAGCTGTTTTTT
CDR3 protein: CASSFSGQGVPTGELFF

clone size: many
D gene: TRBD1
J gene: TRBJ2-1
V gene: TRBV6-2/TRBV6-3
CDR3 DNA: TGTGCCAGCAGTTACGAGACAGGGGGCAATGAGCAGTTCTTC
CDR3 protein: CASSYETGGNEQFF

clone size: NA
D gene: NA
J gene: TRBJ1-1
V gene: TRBV19
CDR3 DNA: TGTGCCAGTAGTATCCTCGGGACACGGAACACTGAAGCTTTCTTT
CDR3 protein: CASSILGTRNTEAFF

clone size: NA
D gene: NA
J gene: TRBJ2-3
V gene: TRBV9
CDR3 DNA: TGTGCCAGCAGCGTAGGAGCAGCGGGCACAGATACGCAGTATTTT
CDR3 protein: CASSVGAAGTDTQYF

clone size: few
D gene: NA
J gene: TRBJ2-4
V gene: TRBV12-3/TRBV12-4
CDR3 DNA: TGTGCCAGCAGTGGACAGACCCTAGCCAAAAACATTCAGTACTTC
CDR3 protein: CASSGQTLAKNIQYF

clone size: NA
D gene: NA
J gene: TRBJ2-4
V gene: TRBV19
CDR3 DNA: TGTGCCAGTAGTAGCCAGGCGTTAGCCAAAAACATTCAGTACTTC
CDR3 protein: CASSSQALAKNIQYF

clone size: NA
D gene: NA
J gene: TRBJ2-3
V gene: TRBV4-2
CDR3 DNA: TGTGCCAGCAGCCAAGTAGGGACGGGCGGGGGCACAGATACGCAGTATTTT
CDR3 protein: CASSQVGTGGGTDTQYF

clone size: NA
D gene: NA
J gene: TRBJ1-4
V gene: TRBV5-1
CDR3 DNA: TGCGCCAGCAGCTACCTACAGAAATCAGGTGAAAAACTGTTTTTT
CDR3 protein: CASSYLQKSGEKLFF

clone size: many
D gene: NA
J gene: TRBJ2-3
V gene: TRBV20-1
CDR3 DNA: TGCAGTGCTGTCCCAGGCGGGGAGGTTTCAGATACGCAGTATTTT
CDR3 protein: CSAVPGGEVSDTQYF

clone size: NA
D gene: NA
J gene: TRBJ2-5
V gene: TRBV18
CDR3 DNA: TGTGCCAGCGTGTTCGAAGAGACCCAGTACTTC
CDR3 protein: CASVFEETQYF

clone size: few
D gene: NA
J gene: TRBJ1-3
V gene: TRBV7-2
CDR3 DNA: TGTGCCAGCAGCTTAGAGGGGTATAGCTCTGGAAACACCATATATTTT
CDR3 protein: CASSLEGYSSGNTIYF